This is a list of T cell receptor beta chains from one sample in a study of shared clonotypes between healthy human individuals. Profiling relied on immunoSEQ multiplex PCR, and the TCRdb table lists in-frame clones only, not all of them. In the table there are about 980,000 clones, less than 85% of which are singletons. The source material was memory CD4+ T cells sorted from blood. These receptors all come from a young man in good health. Each CDR3 is given with its conserved first and last residue. The D gene is left open where the match is weak. The size of a clone is reported for some rows only, either as once, few or many, or as a class for expanded clones.

j_gene	d_gene	v_gene	abundance	CDR3nt	CDR3aa
TRBJ2-5	NA	TRBV10-3	many	TGTGCCATCAGTGCGGAGAGAGAGACCCAGTACTTC	CAISAERETQYF
TRBJ2-5	TRBD2	TRBV7-9	once	TGTGCCAGCGGACCGGGACTAGCGGGAGTGGGGGAAGAGACCCAGTACTTC	CASGPGLAGVGEETQYF
TRBJ2-1	NA	TRBV6-6	NA	TGTGCCAGCGCAGGGCTCAATGAGCAGTTCTTC	CASAGLNEQFF
TRBJ1-2	TRBD1	TRBV9	once	TGTGCCAGCAGCGTCCAACCGGGACAGGGGACGGGCTACACCTTC	CASSVQPGQGTGYTF
TRBJ2-4	NA	TRBV7-9	many	TGTGCCAGCAGCCCCACAGGGTTTGCCGAAGAAAACATTCAGTACTTC	CASSPTGFAEENIQYF
TRBJ2-5	TRBD1	TRBV5-1	NA	TGCGCCAGCACCTACAGGGGACAGGGGGGAGAGACCCAGTACTTC	CASTYRGQGGETQYF
TRBJ1-3	NA	TRBV7-8	many	TGTGCCAGCAGCTTAAGGAAGGAACACTCTGGAAACACCATATATTTT	CASSLRKEHSGNTIYF
TRBJ2-7	TRBD2	TRBV7-3	NA	TGTGCCAGCAGCCCAACCGGGACTAGCGGGGGCTACGAGCAGTACTTC	CASSPTGTSGGYEQYF
TRBJ2-7	NA	TRBV6-5	once	TGTGCCAGCAGTTACTCGACTAGTCATGGCTACGAGCAGTACTTC	CASSYSTSHGYEQYF
TRBJ2-1	TRBD2	TRBV15	few	TGTGCCACTAAGCCCAGCGGGGGGGCCCACAATGAGCAGTTCTTC	CATKPSGGAHNEQFF
TRBJ2-7	TRBD1	TRBV5-1	NA	TGCGCCAGCAGCCCCCAGGGACAGGGCTACGAGCAGTACTTC	CASSPQGQGYEQYF
TRBJ2-1	NA	TRBV7-3	many	TGTGCCAGCAGCTTATCGTGGGGGGCATACAATGAGCAGTTCTTC	CASSLSWGAYNEQFF
TRBJ2-2	NA	TRBV6-4	NA	TGTGCCAGCAGTGTGCTAGCGCAAAACACCGGGGAGCTGTTTTTT	CASSVLAQNTGELFF
TRBJ2-3	TRBD1	TRBV5-1	NA	TGCGCCAGCAGTGGTGGACAGGGGGATATGGGCACAGATACGCAGTATTTT	CASSGGQGDMGTDTQYF
TRBJ2-3	TRBD2	TRBV4-3	NA	TGCGCCAGCAGCCACGGACTAGCGGGAGGCCCCACAGATACGCAGTATTTT	CASSHGLAGGPTDTQYF
TRBJ2-2	NA	TRBV7-9	few	TGTGCCAGCAGCTCCTCTCTGAACACCGGGGAGCTGTTTTTT	CASSSSLNTGELFF
TRBJ2-7	NA	TRBV9	NA	TGTGCCAGCGGCCGGACTGGGGAAGGCTACGAGCAGTACTTC	CASGRTGEGYEQYF
TRBJ1-2	NA	TRBV5-1	NA	TGCGCCAGCAGCTTGGCCGCAGGGTTTAACTATGGCTACACCTTC	CASSLAAGFNYGYTF
TRBJ2-7	TRBD1	TRBV28	NA	TGTGCCAGCAGTTCCACCGGGGACAGGGCGTACGAGCAGTACTTC	CASSSTGDRAYEQYF
TRBJ2-1	TRBD2	TRBV6-5	few	TGTGCCAGCAGTTACTCCAGCGGGGGTTACAATGAGCAGTTCTTC	CASSYSSGGYNEQFF
TRBJ1-3	NA	TRBV28	NA	TGTGCCAGCACCAGGCAGTCGGCTGGAAACACCATATATTTT	CASTRQSAGNTIYF
TRBJ2-2	TRBD1	TRBV5-1	NA	TGCGCCAGCAGCCCCCCCCAGGGGGCGGTCACCGGGGAGCTGTTTTTT	CASSPPQGAVTGELFF
TRBJ1-2	TRBD1	TRBV5-1	NA	TGCGCCAGCAGCACCGGGACAGGGGGTAACTATGGCTACACCTTC	CASSTGTGGNYGYTF
TRBJ1-2	NA	TRBV29-1	NA	TGCAGCGTTGAGGACCCCGTTTATGGCTACACCTTC	CSVEDPVYGYTF
TRBJ2-7	TRBD2	TRBV28	NA	TGTGCCACATGGGAGCGGGGGGCCTACGAGCAGTACTTC	CATWERGAYEQYF
TRBJ2-2	NA	TRBV4-3	NA	TGCGCCAGCAGCCAAGATTTGGGAATCGGGGAGCTGTTTTTT	CASSQDLGIGELFF
TRBJ2-7	TRBD2	TRBV2	few	TGTGCCAGCAGTGTTGGCGGGAGGATGGGAGAGCAGTACTTC	CASSVGGRMGEQYF
TRBJ1-2	NA	TRBV28	once	TGTGCCAGCAGTCCCGCCTCTGGCTACACCTTC	CASSPASGYTF
TRBJ2-1	TRBD2	TRBV27	NA	TGTGCCAGCAGTTCCTTAGCGGGAGGGCCTTACAATGAGCAGTTCTTC	CASSSLAGGPYNEQFF
TRBJ2-5	NA	TRBV5-1	NA	TGCGCCAGCAGCCTGGAGGGCAGTGGTCGAGAGACCCAGTACTTC	CASSLEGSGRETQYF
TRBJ2-3	TRBD2	TRBV10-2	NA	TGCGCCAGCACCTCCGGACTAGCGGGAGCAGATACGCAGTATTTT	CASTSGLAGADTQYF
TRBJ1-3	NA	TRBV5-8	NA	TGTGCCAGCAGCTTGGGGCCCAGCTCTGGAAACACCATATATTTT	CASSLGPSSGNTIYF
TRBJ2-6	TRBD1	TRBV2	few	TGTGCCAGCAGCGGACAGGGGGCAAACGCTGGGGCCAACGTCCTGACTTTC	CASSGQGANAGANVLTF
TRBJ2-3	TRBD1	TRBV5-8	NA	TGTGCCAGCAGTACAGGGGTCAGCACAGATACGCAGTATTTT	CASSTGVSTDTQYF
TRBJ2-7	TRBD2	TRBV30	NA	TGTGCCTGGAGTCGGGATAGCGGGAGCTACGAGCAGTACTTC	CAWSRDSGSYEQYF
TRBJ1-1	TRBD1	TRBV11-2	once	TGTGCCAGCAGCCGTGCAGGGGGCGCAGGTGAAGCTTTCTTT	CASSRAGGAGEAFF
TRBJ2-1	TRBD2	TRBV7-2	once	TGTGCCAGCAGCCAGACGGGACTAGCGGGAAAGCAGTTCTTC	CASSQTGLAGKQFF
TRBJ2-1	TRBD2	TRBV2	NA	TGTGCCAGCCGGGGTGACAGCGGGAGATACAATGAGCAGTTCTTC	CASRGDSGRYNEQFF
TRBJ1-6	NA	TRBV11-2	NA	TGTGCCAGCAGCTTAGGTGACAGCAATTCACCCCTCCACTTT	CASSLGDSNSPLHF
TRBJ1-6	TRBD1	TRBV7-2	NA	TGTGCCAGCAGACCGACAGGGTCGGCATCACCCCTCCACTTT	CASRPTGSASPLHF
TRBJ1-1	TRBD1	TRBV27	NA	TGTGCCAGCAGTTTGAATAACCTCAGGGGGGACACTGAAGCTTTCTTT	CASSLNNLRGDTEAFF
TRBJ1-5	TRBD1	TRBV4-3	NA	TGCGCCAGCAGCCAAGAAGCAGGGGGAAATCAGCCCCAGCATTTT	CASSQEAGGNQPQHF
TRBJ1-5	TRBD1	TRBV7-2	NA	TGTGCCAGCAGCCCCGGGGGGACAGGGGTCCAGCATTTT	CASSPGGTGVQHF
TRBJ1-4	TRBD1	TRBV25-1	NA	TGTGCCAGCAGCCCGACAGGGTGGGGTGAAAAACTGTTTTTT	CASSPTGWGEKLFF
TRBJ1-1	TRBD1	TRBV6-1	once	TGTGCCAGCAGTGCAGACAGGGGCACTGAAGCTTTCTTT	CASSADRGTEAFF
TRBJ2-6	TRBD1	TRBV5-4	NA	TGTGCCAGCAGGCCAGGGGGCCGTGGGGCCAACGTCCTGACTTTC	CASRPGGRGANVLTF
TRBJ2-1	TRBD2	TRBV5-1	few	TGCGCCAGCAGGGCCGGGACTAGCGCGTACAATGAGCAGTTCTTC	CASRAGTSAYNEQFF
TRBJ1-5	NA	TRBV6-1	NA	TGTGCCGCTGGGACGTCTAGCAATCAGCCCCAGCATTTT	CAAGTSSNQPQHF
TRBJ2-5	NA	TRBV6-1	NA	TGTGCCAGCAGTCTAGGGGGGACCCAGTACTTC	CASSLGGTQYF
TRBJ2-7	TRBD1	TRBV7-9	NA	TGTGCCAGCAGCCAGTGGGGACAGGGAACCTACGAGCAGTACTTC	CASSQWGQGTYEQYF